This T cell receptor (beta chain) was captured in a study of chemoradiotherapy in HPV16-positive cancers. Sequencing used immunoSEQ multiplex PCR; TCRdb keeps in-frame clones, though not all of them. The table records under 15,000 clones, roughly 77% of them present only once. The ends lost 6 bases at V and 2 bases at J; junction bases unmatched: 7. This CDR3 spans 15 amino acids. The germline gives CDR1 SGDLS, CDR2 YYNGEE. Samples were taken several times over chemoradiotherapy. This TCR came from a human donor with HPV-associated anogenital cancer. Sampling was conducted from a patient who underwent chemoradiotherapy. V usage is TRBV9 and J usage is TRBJ2-2; 7 positions agree with TRBD2. This chain's CDR3 is CASTPLAENTGELFF. DNA for the CDR3: TGTGCCAGCACCCCCCTAGCGGAAAACACCGGGGAGCTGTTTTTT. The variable domain in full, completed from reference TRBV9 and TRBJ2-2, reads DSGVTQTPKHLITATGQRVTLRCSPRSGDLSVYWYQQSLDQGLQFLIQYYNGEERAKGNILERFSAQQFPDLHSELNLSSLELGDSALYFCASTPLAENTGELFFGEGSRLTVL.